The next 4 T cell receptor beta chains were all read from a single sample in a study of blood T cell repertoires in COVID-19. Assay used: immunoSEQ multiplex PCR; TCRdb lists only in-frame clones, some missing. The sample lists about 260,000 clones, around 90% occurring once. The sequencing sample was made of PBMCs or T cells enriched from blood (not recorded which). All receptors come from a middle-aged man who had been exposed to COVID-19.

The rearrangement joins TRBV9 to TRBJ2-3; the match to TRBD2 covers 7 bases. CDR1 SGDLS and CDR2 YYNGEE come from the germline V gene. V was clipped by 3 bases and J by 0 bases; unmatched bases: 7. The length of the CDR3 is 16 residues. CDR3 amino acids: CASSAPPGLSTDTQYF. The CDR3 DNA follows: TGTGCCAGCAGCGCACCTCCGGGACTAAGCACAGATACGCAGTATTTT.

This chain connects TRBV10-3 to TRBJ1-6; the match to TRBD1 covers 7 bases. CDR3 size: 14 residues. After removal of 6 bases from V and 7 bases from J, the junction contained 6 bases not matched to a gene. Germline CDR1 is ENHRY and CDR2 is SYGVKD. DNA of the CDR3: TGTGCCATCAGCCGGACAGGTCAAAATTCACCCCTCCACTTT. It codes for CAISRTGQNSPLHF.

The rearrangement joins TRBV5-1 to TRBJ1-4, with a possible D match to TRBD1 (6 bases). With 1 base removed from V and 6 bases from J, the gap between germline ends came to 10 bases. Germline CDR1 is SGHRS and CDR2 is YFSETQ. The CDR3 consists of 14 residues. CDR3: CASSLTGTDEKLFF. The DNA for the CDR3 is TGCGCCAGCAGCTTGACAGGGACCGATGAAAAACTGTTTTTT.

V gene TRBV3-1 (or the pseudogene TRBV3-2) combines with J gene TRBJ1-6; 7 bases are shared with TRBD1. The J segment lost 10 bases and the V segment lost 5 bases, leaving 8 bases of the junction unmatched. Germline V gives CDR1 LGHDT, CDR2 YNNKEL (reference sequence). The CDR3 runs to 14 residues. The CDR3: CASSTTGIDSPLHF. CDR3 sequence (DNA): TGTGCCAGCAGCACGACAGGGATCGACTCACCCCTCCACTTT.